The rows below give T cell receptor beta chains drawn from one sample of a study of cytomegalovirus exposure and HLA in healthy donors. The method was immunoSEQ multiplex PCR; TCRdb's version includes in-frame clones alone and lacks a portion of them. The sample lists about 200,000 clones, about three quarters seen once, with 1.1% in the top ten. The sample taken for sequencing was PBMCs. These receptors all stem from a woman in her thirties or forties in good health and CMV-seronegative. Each CDR3 is given without its conserved first and last residue. Each record gives: clone size, V gene, CDR3 protein. Rows may omit the clone size; those that give it use once, few, many or a size class.

>few|TRBV4-3
ASSLDRGNYGYT
>.|TRBV7-3
ASSLSGSTQY
>.|TRBV28
ASSPGGTDTQY
>.|TRBV7-3
ASSPTSGSRVDTQY
>.|TRBV27
ASSLTVSGSMREQF
>few|TRBV2
ASSVLVEAGELF
>.|TRBV13
ASSLLGDWDRSFQETQY
>.|TRBV18
ASSPQGLRSGANVLT
>few|TRBV7-6
ASSSWTATSGNTIY
>.|TRBV29-1
SVVDRGAARNYGYT
>once|TRBV12-5
ARRGTGNQPQH
>few|TRBV7-2
ASSAMSGTVNQPQH
>.|TRBV7-2
ASSFLAGVGEQY
>.|TRBV27
ASTGTGVAF
>.|TRBV7-3
ASSLNRQPNQPQH
>.|TRBV29-1
SVEGTGAGNEQF
>few|TRBV5-1
ASSLGGPPDTQY